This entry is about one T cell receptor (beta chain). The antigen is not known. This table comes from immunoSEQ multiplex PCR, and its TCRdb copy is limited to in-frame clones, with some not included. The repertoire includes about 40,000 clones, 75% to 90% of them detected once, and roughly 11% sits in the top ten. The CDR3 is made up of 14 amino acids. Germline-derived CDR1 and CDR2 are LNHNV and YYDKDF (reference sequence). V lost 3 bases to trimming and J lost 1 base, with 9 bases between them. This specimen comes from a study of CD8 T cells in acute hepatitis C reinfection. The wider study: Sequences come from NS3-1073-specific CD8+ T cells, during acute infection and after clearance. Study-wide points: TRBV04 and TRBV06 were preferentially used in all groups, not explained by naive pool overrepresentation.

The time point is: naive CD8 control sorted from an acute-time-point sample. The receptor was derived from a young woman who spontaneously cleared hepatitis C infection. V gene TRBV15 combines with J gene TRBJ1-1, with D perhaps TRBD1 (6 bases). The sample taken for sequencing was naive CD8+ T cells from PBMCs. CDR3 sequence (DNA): TGTGCCACCAGCAGCAGGGGACCGAACACTGAAGCTTTCTTT. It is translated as CATSSRGPNTEAFF.